Listed here is a single TCR beta chain. This specimen belongs to a study of blood T cell repertoires in COVID-19. Authors' processing steps: Cell counts per sample came from amplifying reference gene primers. Generated by immunoSEQ multiplex PCR, the TCRdb table keeps only in-frame clones and is missing some. That table supplies the V and J calls and clone size; D and trimming were determined from the DNA. The sample shows roughly 230,000 clones, 87% of them seen only once. This CDR3 is 12 amino acids long. CDR1 and CDR2 from the germline V gene are SQVTM and ANQGSEA. V shed 3 bases and J shed 1 base, with 5 bases lying between them.

What was sequenced was PBMCs or T cells enriched from blood (not recorded which). The origin of this receptor is a man younger than 45 in a cohort exposed to, infected with or recovered from COVID-19 (not recorded which). The chain recombines TRBV29-1 with TRBJ2-3; D is unresolved. DNA for the CDR3: TGCAGCGTTGATTATGGCACAGATACGCAGTATTTT. Translated, it gives CSVDYGTDTQYF.